The next 4 T cell receptor beta chains were all read from a single sample in a study of response to subunit inactivated influenza vaccine. TCRdb redid the calling of the RT-PCR reads with MiXCR, one entry per CDR3 protein. The sample has about 780,000 distinct CDR3 sequences; 15% to 20% are singletons. This specimen was PBMCs from blood, taken about 5 days after vaccination. These receptors were taken from a man between 50 and 59 years old who received an inactivated influenza vaccine.

On this clonotype itself: This may be a read error, as it is one base from a much larger clone. This rearrangement joins TRBV2 to TRBJ1-2, with D uncertain. V was trimmed by 3 bases and J by 4 bases, leaving 9 bases between them. Germline CDR1 and CDR2: SNHLY and FYNNEI. CDR3 length equals 13 residues. The CDR3 is CASSEAGTYGYTF. Written as DNA, the CDR3 is TGTGCCAGCAGTGAGGCGGGCACCTATGGCTACACCTTC.

The chain has TRBV20-1 and TRBJ2-5; the D call may be TRBD1 or TRBD2 (5 bases each). The V end was cut by 3 bases, the J end by 7 bases, with 15 bases between. The CDR3 totals 13 residues. The germline gives CDR1 DFQATT, CDR2 SNEGSKA (reference sequence). CDR3 in amino acids: CSARGRKRGTQYF. The DNA of the CDR3 is TGCAGTGCTAGGGGTCGCAAGAGGGGGACCCAGTACTTC.

The table lists this clonotype with a few counts. The chain joins TRBV20-1 to TRBJ2-7, with TRBD2 as a possible D gene (6 bases). The CDR3 consists of 15 residues. Germline V CDR1 and CDR2: DFQATT, SNEGSKA (reference sequence). Trimming took 0 bases from V and 2 from J, leaving 14 bases between them. Here the CDR3 DNA reads TGCAGTGCTAGAGAGGCGGCTAGCGCCACCTACGAGCAGTACTTC. It codes for CSAREAASATYEQYF.

The chain couples TRBV28 to TRBJ2-1; TRBD2 matches at 7 bases. The CDR3 totals 14 residues. Trimming cost V 6 bases and J 4 bases; bases outside gene matches: 6. Looked up from germline, CDR1 is MDHEN and CDR2 is SYDVKM. The CDR3 DNA is TGTGCCAGCAGGACTCTAGCGGCTTACAATGAGCAGTTCTTC. Protein product: CASRTLAAYNEQFF.